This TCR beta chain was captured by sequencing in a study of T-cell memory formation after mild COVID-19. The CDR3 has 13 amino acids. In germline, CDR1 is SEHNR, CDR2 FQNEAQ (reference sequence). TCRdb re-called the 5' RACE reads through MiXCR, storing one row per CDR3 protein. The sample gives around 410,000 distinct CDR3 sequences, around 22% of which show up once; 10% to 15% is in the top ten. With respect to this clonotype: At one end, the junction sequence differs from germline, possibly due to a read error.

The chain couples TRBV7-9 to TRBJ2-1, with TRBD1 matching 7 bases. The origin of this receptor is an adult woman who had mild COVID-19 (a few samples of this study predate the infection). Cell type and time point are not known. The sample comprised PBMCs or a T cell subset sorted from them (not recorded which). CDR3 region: CVSPGTGVNEQFF. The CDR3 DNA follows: TGTGTCAGCCCAGGTACAGGGGTCAATGAGCAGTTCTTC.